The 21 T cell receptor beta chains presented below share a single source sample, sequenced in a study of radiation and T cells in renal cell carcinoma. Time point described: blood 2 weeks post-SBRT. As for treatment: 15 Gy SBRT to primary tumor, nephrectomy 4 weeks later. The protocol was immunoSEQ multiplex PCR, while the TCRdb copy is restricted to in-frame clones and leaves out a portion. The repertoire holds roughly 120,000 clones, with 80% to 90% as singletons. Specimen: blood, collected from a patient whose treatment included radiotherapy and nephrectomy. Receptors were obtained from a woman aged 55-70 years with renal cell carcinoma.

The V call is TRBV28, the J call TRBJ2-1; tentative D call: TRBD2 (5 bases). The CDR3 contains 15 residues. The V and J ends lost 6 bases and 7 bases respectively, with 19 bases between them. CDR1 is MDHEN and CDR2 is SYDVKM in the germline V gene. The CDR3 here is CASSPGVGEGNEQFF. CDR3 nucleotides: TGTGCCAGCAGCCCAGGAGTGGGAGAAGGGAATGAGCAGTTCTTC.

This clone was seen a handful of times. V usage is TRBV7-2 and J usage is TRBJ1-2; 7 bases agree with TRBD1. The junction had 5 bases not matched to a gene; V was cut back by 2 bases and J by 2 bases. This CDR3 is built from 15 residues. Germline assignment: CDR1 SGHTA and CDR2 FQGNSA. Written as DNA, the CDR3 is TGTGCCAGCAGCTTAACAGGGGCCTCAAACTATGGCTACACCTTC. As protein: CASSLTGASNYGYTF.

CDR3 DNA: TGCAGCGCCCGAGCTACGGGCTACGAGCAGTACTTC. Protein: CSARATGYEQYF. The chain combines TRBV29-1 with TRBJ2-7; the D is unclear. With 7 bases removed from V and 3 bases from J, the gap between germline ends came to 13 bases. CDR3 length: 12 amino acids. Germline CDR1 reads SQVTM; CDR2 reads ANQGSEA.

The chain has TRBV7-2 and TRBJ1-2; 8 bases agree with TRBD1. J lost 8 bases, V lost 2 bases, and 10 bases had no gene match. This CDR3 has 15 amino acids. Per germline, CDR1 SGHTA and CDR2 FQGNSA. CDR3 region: CASSLSRRGRGGYTF. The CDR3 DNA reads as TGTGCCAGCAGCTTAAGTCGCAGGGGGCGCGGGGGCTACACCTTC.

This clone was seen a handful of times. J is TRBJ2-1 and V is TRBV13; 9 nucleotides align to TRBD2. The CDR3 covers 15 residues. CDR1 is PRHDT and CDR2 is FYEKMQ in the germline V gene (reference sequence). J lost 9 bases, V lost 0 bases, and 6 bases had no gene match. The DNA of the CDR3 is TGTGCCAGCAGCTTAGGGGCCCTAGCGGGACGTGAGCAGTTCTTC. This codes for CASSLGALAGREQFF.

Written as DNA, the CDR3 is TGTGCCAGCAGCTTGCAACGCCTGGGCCCTGAAGCTTTCTTT. This gives the protein CASSLQRLGPEAFF. The chain has TRBV11-2 and TRBJ1-1, with unresolved D. Trimming took 3 bases from V and 6 from J, leaving 14 bases between them. Germline V gene sequence: CDR1 SGHAT, CDR2 FQNNGV. The CDR3 consists of 14 residues.

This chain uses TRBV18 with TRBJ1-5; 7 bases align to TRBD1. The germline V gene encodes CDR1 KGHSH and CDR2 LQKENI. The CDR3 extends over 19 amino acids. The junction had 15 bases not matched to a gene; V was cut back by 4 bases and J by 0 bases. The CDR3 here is CASSLYPGQSRDSNQPQHF. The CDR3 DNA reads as TGTGCCAGCTCACTATATCCGGGACAGAGCCGTGATAGCAATCAGCCCCAGCATTTT.

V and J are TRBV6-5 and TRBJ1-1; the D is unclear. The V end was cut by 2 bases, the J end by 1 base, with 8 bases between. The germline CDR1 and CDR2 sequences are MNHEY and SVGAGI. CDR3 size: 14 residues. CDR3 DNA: TGTGCCAGCAGTTACGGCAACAGGAACACTGAAGCTTTCTTT. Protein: CASSYGNRNTEAFF.

CDR3 nucleotide sequence: TGTGCCAGCAGTGTGTGGGGAGGCAATCAGCCCCAGCATTTT. It is translated as CASSVWGGNQPQHF. The rearrangement links TRBV2 to TRBJ1-5; D remains unclear. The V end was cut by 4 bases, the J end by 2 bases, with 9 bases between. The CDR3 length is 14 residues. Germline values: CDR1 SNHLY, CDR2 FYNNEI.

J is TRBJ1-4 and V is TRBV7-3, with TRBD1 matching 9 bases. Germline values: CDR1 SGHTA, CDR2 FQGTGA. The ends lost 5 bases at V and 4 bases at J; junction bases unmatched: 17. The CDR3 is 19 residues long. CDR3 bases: TGTGCCAGCAGCGGGTTGGGAACAGGGGGCCGATTGAGTAATGAAAAACTGTTTTTT. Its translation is CASSGLGTGGRLSNEKLFF.

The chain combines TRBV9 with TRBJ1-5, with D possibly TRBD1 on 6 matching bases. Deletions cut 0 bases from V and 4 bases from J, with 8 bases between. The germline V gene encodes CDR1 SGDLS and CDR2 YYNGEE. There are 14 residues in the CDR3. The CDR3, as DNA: TGTGCCAGCAGCGTAGGGACAGAGAATCAGCCCCAGCATTTT. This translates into CASSVGTENQPQHF.

The CDR3 spells CASSIKENTEAFF. As DNA, the CDR3 is TGTGCCAGTAGTATAAAGGAGAACACTGAAGCTTTCTTT. The gene calls are TRBV19 and TRBJ1-1, with D unclear. Germline loops: CDR1 LNHDA, CDR2 SQIVND (reference sequence). CDR3 length: 13 amino acids. The V gene lost 2 bases and the J gene lost 1 base, with 5 bases spanning the gap.

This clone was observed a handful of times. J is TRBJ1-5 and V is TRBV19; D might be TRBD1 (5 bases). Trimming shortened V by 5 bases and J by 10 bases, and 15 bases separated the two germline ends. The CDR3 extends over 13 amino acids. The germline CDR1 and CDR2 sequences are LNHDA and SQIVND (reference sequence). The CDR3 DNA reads TGTGCCAGTAGTCGAGTGCGGGGGGAACCCCAGCATTTT. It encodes CASSRVRGEPQHF.

The CDR3 loop is CASSGTSGRDGEQFF. Written as DNA, the CDR3 is TGTGCCAGCAGTGGGACTAGCGGGAGGGACGGTGAGCAGTTCTTC. The chain is built from TRBV2 and TRBJ2-1, with TRBD2 identical over 15 bases. J was trimmed by 9 bases and V by 4 bases; bases with no gene match: 4. The length of the CDR3 is 15 residues. Germline V CDR1 and CDR2: SNHLY, FYNNEI. The entire variable domain, with the rest obtained from reference TRBV2 and TRBJ2-1, is as follows: EPEVTQTPSHQVTQMGQEVILRCVPISNHLYFYWYRQILGQKVEFLVSFYNNEISEKSEIFDDQFSVERPDGSNFTLKIRSTKLEDSAMYFCASSGTSGRDGEQFFGPGTRLTVL.

The CDR3 region is CASSETLRSNQPQHF. CDR3 sequence (DNA): TGTGCCAGCAGTGAAACCCTACGTAGCAATCAGCCCCAGCATTTT. V and J are TRBV6-1 and TRBJ1-5; D ambiguous. Germline lookup yields CDR1 MNHNS and CDR2 SASEGT. This CDR3 is 15 amino acids long. The ends were cut back, 2 bases at V and 0 bases at J, with 8 bases in the middle.

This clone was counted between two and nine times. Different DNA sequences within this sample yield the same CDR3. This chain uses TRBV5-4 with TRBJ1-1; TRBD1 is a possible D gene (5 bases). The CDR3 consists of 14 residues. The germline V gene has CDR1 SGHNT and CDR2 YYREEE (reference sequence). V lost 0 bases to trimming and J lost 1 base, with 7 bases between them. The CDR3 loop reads CASSLARANTEAFF. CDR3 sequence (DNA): TGTGCCAGCAGCTTGGCCAGGGCGAACACTGAAGCTTTCTTT.

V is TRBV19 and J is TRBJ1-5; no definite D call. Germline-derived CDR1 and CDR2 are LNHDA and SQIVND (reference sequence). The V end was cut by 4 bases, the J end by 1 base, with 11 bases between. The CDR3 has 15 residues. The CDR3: CASSRWWQSNQPQHF. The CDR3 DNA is TGTGCCAGTAGTAGGTGGTGGCAGAGCAATCAGCCCCAGCATTTT.

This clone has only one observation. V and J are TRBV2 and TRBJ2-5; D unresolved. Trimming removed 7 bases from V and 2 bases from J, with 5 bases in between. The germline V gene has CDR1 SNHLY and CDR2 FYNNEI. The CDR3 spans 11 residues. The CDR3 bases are TGTGCCAGCAACCGACAAGAGACCCAGTACTTC. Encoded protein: CASNRQETQYF.

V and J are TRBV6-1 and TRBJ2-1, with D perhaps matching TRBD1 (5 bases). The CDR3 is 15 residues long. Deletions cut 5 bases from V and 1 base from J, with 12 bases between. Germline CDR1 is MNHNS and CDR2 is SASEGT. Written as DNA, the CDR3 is TGTGCCAGCAGTTCGACAGCTATTTCCTACAATGAGCAGTTCTTC. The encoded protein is CASSSTAISYNEQFF.

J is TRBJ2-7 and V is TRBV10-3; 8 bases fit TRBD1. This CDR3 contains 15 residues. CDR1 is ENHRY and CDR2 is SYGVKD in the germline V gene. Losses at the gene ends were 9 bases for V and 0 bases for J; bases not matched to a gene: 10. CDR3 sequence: CAIRSGQGFSYEQYF. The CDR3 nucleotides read TGTGCCATTCGATCCGGACAGGGCTTCTCCTACGAGCAGTACTTC.

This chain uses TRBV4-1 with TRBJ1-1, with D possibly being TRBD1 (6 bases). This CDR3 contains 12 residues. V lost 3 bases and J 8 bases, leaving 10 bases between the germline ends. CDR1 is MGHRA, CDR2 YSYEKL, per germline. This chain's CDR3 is CASSHNDREAFF. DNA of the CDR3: TGCGCCAGCAGCCACAACGACAGGGAAGCTTTCTTT.